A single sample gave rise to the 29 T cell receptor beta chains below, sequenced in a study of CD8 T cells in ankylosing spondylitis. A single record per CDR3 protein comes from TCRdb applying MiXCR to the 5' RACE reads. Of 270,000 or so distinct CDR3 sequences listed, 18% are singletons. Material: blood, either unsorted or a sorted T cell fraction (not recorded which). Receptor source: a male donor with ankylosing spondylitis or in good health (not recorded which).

In DNA form, the CDR3 reads TGTGCCAGCAGTGACGGGGGGTGGGGGACTGAAGCTTTCTTT. This sequence encodes CASSDGGWGTEAFF. This chain joins TRBV2 and TRBJ1-1; a weak D match, TRBD1 (5 bases). Per the germline V gene, CDR1 is SNHLY and CDR2 is FYNNEI. Between the trimmed V and J ends, which lost 3 bases and 5 bases, there was a span of 13 bases. The CDR3 runs 14 residues.

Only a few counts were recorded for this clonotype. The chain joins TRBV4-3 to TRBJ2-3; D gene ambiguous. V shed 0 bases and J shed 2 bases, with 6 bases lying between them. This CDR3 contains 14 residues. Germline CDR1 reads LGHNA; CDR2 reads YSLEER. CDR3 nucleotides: TGCGCCAGCAGCCAAGACCGGTACACAGATACGCAGTATTTT. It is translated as CASSQDRYTDTQYF.

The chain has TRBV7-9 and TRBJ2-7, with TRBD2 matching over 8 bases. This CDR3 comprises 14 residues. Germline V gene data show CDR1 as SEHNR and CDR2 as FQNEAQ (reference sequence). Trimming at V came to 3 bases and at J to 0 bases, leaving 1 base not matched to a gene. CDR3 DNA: TGTGCCAGCAGCTTTAGCGGGAACTCCTACGAGCAGTACTTC. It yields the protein CASSFSGNSYEQYF.

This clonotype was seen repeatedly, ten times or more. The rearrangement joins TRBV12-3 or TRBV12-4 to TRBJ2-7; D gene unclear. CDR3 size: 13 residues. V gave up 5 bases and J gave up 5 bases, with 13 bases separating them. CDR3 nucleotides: TGTGCCAGCAGTGACTCTACCGAGGACGAGCAGTACTTC. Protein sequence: CASSDSTEDEQYF.

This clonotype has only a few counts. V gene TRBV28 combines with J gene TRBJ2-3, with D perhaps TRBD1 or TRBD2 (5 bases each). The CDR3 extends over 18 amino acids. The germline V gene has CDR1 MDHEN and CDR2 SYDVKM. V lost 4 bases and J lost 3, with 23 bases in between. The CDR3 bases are TGTGCCAGCAGTTCAAGCCGACTATCAGGGAGTGTGACAGATACGCAGTATTTT. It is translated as CASSSSRLSGSVTDTQYF. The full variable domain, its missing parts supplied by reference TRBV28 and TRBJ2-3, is DVKVTQSSRYLVKRTGEKVFLECVQDMDHENMFWYRQDPGLGLRLIYFSYDVKMKEKGDIPEGYSVSREKKERFSLILESASTNQTSMYLCASSSSRLSGSVTDTQYFGPGTRLTVL.

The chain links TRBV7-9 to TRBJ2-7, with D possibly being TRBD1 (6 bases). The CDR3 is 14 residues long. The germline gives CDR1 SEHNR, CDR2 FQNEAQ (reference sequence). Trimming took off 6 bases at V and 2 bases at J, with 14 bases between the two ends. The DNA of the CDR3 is TGTGCCAGCAGTTCGCGGACAGCCCCCTACGAGCAGTACTTC. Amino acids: CASSSRTAPYEQYF.

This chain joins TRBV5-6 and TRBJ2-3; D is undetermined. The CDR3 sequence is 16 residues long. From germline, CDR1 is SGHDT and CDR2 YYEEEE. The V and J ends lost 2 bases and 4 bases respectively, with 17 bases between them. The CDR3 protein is CASSLTPGLTADTQYF. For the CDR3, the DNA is TGTGCCAGCAGCTTAACCCCGGGTCTAACGGCAGATACGCAGTATTTT.

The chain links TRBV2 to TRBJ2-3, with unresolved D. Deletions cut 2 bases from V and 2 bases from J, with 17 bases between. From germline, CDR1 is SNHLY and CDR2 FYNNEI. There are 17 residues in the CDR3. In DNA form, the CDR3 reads TGTGCCAGCAGTGAATGGCCCGCAGGAGTCGACACAGATACGCAGTATTTT. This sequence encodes CASSEWPAGVDTDTQYF.

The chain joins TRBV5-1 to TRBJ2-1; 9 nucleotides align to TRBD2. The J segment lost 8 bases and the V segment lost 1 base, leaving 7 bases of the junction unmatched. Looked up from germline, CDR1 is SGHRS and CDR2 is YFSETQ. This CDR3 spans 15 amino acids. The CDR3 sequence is CASSLMAGGPHEQFF. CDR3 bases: TGCGCCAGCAGCTTGATGGCGGGAGGGCCGCATGAGCAGTTCTTC.

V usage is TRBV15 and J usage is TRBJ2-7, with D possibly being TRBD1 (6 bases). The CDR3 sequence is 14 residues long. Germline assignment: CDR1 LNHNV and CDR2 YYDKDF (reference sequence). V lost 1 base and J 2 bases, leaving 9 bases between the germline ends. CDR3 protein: CATSRAQGPYEQYF. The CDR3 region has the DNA TGTGCCACCAGCAGAGCACAGGGTCCCTACGAGCAGTACTTC. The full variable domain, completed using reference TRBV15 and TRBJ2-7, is DAMVIQNPRYQVTQFGKPVTLSCSQTLNHNVMYWYQQKSSQAPKLLFHYYDKDFNNEADTPDNFQSRRPNTSFCFLDIRSPGLGDTAMYLCATSRAQGPYEQYFGPGTRLTVT.

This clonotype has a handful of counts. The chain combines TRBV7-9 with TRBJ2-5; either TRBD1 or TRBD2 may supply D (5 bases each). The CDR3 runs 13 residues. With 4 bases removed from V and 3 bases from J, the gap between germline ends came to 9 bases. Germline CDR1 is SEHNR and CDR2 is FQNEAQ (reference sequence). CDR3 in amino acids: CASSSRGEETQYF. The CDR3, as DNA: TGTGCCAGCAGCTCACGAGGGGAAGAGACCCAGTACTTC. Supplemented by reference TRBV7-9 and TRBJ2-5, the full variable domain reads DTGVSQNPRHKITKRGQNVTFRCDPISEHNRLYWYRQTLGQGPEFLTYFQNEAQLEKSRLLSDRFSAERPKGSFSTLEIQRTEQGDSAMYLCASSSRGEETQYFGPGTRLLVL.

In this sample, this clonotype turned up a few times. In DNA, the CDR3 is TGCGCCAGCAGCCAAGGGGACAGGATGAACACTGAAGCTTTCTTT. Translating gives CASSQGDRMNTEAFF. The chain combines TRBV4-1 with TRBJ1-1, with 8 bases lining up with TRBD1. The V and J ends lost 1 base and 0 bases, in that order; junction bases with no gene match: 1. Germline-derived CDR1 and CDR2 are MGHRA and YSYEKL. CDR3 length: 15 residues.

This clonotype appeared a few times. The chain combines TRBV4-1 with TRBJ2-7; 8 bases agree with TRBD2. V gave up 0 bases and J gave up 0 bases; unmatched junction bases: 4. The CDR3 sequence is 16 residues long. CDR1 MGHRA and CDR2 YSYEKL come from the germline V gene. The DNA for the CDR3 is TGCGCCAGCAGCCAAGAGACTAGCGCCAGCTCCTACGAGCAGTACTTC. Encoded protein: CASSQETSASSYEQYF.

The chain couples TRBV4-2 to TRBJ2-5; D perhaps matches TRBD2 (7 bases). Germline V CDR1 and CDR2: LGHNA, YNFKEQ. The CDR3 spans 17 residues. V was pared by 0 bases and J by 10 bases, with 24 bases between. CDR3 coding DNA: TGTGCCAGCAGCCAAGATCGGCGGGGGCGGATGGGGGTGGACCAGTACTTC. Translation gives CASSQDRRGRMGVDQYF.

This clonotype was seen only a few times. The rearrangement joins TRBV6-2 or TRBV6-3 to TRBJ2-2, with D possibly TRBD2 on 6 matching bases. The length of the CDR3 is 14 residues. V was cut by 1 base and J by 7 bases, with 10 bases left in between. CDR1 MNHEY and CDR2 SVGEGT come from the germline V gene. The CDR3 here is CASSYLAEVGELFF. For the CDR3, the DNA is TGTGCCAGCAGTTACTTAGCGGAGGTCGGGGAGCTGTTTTTT.

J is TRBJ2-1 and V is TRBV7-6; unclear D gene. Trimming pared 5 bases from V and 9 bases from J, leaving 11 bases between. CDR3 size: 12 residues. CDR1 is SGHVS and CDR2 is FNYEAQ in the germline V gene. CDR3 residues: CASSTISREQFF. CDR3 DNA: TGTGCCAGCAGCACCATTTCGCGTGAGCAGTTCTTC.

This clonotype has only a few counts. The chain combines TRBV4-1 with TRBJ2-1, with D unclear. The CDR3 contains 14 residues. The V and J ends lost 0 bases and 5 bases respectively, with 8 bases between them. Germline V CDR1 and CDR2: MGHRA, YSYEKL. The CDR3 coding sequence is TGCGCCAGCAGCCAAGATCTAAAGAACAATGAGCAGTTCTTC. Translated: CASSQDLKNNEQFF.

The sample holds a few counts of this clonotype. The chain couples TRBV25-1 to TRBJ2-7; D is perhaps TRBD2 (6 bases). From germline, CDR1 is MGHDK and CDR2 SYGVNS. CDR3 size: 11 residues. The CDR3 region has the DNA TGTGTGCGTTTACTAGCCTCCGGATTCCTAGTC. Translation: CVRLLASGFLV.

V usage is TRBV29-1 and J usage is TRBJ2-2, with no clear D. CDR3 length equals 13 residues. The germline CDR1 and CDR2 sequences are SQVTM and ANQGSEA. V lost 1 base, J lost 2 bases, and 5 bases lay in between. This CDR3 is CSVEAANTGELFF. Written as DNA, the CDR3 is TGCAGCGTTGAAGCGGCTAACACCGGGGAGCTGTTTTTT.

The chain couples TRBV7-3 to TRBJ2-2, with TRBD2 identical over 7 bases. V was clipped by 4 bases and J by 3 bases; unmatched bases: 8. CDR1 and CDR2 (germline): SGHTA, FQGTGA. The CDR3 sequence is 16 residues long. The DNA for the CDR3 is TGTGCCAGCAGCTCTACTAGCGTGGAGGACACCGGGGAGCTGTTTTTT. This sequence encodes CASSSTSVEDTGELFF.

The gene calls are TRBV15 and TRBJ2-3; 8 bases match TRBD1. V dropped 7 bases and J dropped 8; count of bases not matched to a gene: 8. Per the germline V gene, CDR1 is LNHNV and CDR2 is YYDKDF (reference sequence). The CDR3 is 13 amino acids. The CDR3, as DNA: TGTGCCACCACCGGACAGGGAGCAGTTACGCAGTATTTT. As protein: CATTGQGAVTQYF. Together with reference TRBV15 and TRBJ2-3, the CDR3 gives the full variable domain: DAMVIQNPRYQVTQFGKPVTLSCSQTLNHNVMYWYQQKSSQAPKLLFHYYDKDFNNEADTPDNFQSRRPNTSFCFLDIRSPGLGDTAMYLCATTGQGAVTQYFGPGTRLTVL.

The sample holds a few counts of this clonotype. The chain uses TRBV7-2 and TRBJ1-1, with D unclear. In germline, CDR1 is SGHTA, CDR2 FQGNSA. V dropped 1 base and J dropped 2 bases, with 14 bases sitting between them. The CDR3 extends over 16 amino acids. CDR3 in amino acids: CASSLGIGVSNTEAFF. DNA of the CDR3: TGTGCCAGCAGCTTAGGTATTGGGGTTTCCAACACTGAAGCTTTCTTT.

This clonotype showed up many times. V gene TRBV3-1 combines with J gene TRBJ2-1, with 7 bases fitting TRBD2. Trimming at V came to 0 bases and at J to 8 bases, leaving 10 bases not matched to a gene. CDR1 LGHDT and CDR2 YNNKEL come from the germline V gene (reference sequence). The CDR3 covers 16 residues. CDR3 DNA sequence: TGTGCCAGCAGCCAAGATTGGGGGAGGGCCGTTTATGAGCAGTTCTTC. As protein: CASSQDWGRAVYEQFF.

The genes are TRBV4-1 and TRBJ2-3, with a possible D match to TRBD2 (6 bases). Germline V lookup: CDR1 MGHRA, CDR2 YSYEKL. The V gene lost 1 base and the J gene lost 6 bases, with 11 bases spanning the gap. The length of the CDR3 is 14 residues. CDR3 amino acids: CASSQGGGGDTQYF. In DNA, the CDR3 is TGCGCCAGCAGCCAAGGCGGTGGGGGGGATACGCAGTATTTT.

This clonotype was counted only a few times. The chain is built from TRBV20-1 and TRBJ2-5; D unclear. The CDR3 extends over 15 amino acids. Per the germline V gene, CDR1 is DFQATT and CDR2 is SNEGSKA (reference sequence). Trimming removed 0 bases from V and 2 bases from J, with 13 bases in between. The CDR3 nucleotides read TGCAGTGCTAGAGATCGTCTACTGCCGCAAGAGACCCAGTACTTC. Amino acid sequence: CSARDRLLPQETQYF.

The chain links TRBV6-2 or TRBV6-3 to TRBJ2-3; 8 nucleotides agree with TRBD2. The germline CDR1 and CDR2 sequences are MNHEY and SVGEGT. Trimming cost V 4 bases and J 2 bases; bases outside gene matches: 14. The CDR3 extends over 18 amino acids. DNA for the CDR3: TGTGCCAGCAGTTGGGACACCCTGGCGGGAGGCTTCACAGATACGCAGTATTTT. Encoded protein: CASSWDTLAGGFTDTQYF.

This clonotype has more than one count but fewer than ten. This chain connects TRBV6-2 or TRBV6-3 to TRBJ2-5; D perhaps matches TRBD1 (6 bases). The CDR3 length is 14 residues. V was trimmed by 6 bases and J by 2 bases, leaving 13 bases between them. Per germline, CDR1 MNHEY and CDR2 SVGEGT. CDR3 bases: TGTGCCAGCAGCACCCGAGGGGGTCAAGAGACCCAGTACTTC. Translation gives CASSTRGGQETQYF.

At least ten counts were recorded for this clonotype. The CDR3 protein is CASRRDVSYEQYF. For the CDR3, the DNA is TGTGCCAGCAGGCGGGACGTGAGCTACGAGCAGTACTTC. The chain links TRBV27 to TRBJ2-7; tentative D call: TRBD2 (6 bases). The CDR3 length is 13 residues. V was shortened by 6 bases and J by 3 bases, with 12 bases between the two germline ends. Per germline, CDR1 MNHEY and CDR2 SMNVEV (reference sequence).

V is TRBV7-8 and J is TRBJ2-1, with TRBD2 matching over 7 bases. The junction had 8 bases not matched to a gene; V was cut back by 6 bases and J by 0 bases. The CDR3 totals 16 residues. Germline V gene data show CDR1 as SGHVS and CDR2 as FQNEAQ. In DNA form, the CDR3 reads TGTGCCAGCAGTCCCCACGGGACTAACTCCTACAATGAGCAGTTCTTC. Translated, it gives CASSPHGTNSYNEQFF.